The entry that follows covers one TCR beta chain sequence. Its antigen is unidentified. Germline V CDR1 and CDR2: SGHRS, YFSETQ. The CDR3 consists of 15 residues. Sequencing used immunoSEQ multiplex PCR; TCRdb keeps in-frame clones, though not all of them. This sample has 90,000 to 150,000 clones, with about 95% found just once. This sample is drawn from a study of graft-versus-host responses after intestinal transplantation. Across the study: All recipients were transplanted with multivisceral, liver-intestinal, or isolated intestinal grafts. Anti-thymocyte globulin induction preceded three to four years of tacrolimus and steroid maintenance in all recipients.

Study-wide points: Early post-transplant HvG declines tracked with peak circulating GvH clone levels. Some GvH clones appeared in ileal mucosa or blood before recipient bone marrow.

This chain joins TRBV5-1 and TRBJ2-5; a possible D gene is TRBD1 (5 bases). The DNA end lines up better with TRBJ2-7; the J call may be wrong. The receptor was isolated from a human donor who received an intestinal transplant. The input for sequencing was unstimulated CD8+ T cells sorted from spleen or lymph node cells, taken before intestinal transplant. CDR3 coding DNA: TGCGCCAGCAGCTTGATGTACAGGAGTTCCTACGAGCAGTACTTC. This encodes CASSLMYRSSYEQYF.